This T cell receptor (beta chain) originates from a study of early T cells in non-severe SARS-CoV-2 infection. Background on the study: Whole-blood bulk RNA, unsorted, was sequenced, and chains were unpaired.

Unique molecular identifiers tagged individual cDNA molecules. TCRdb reprocessed the 5' RACE reads with MiXCR, giving one entry per CDR3 protein. The sample carries tens of thousands of distinct CDR3 sequences, less than 9.5% recorded once. The CDR3 sequence is 12 residues long. Germline CDR1 and CDR2: SQVTM and ANQGSEA. With 7 bases removed from V and 5 bases from J, the gap between germline ends came to 14 bases. Whole-study findings and limits: Matching against VDJdb likely underestimated virus-specific expansions, favoring anti-spike CD8.

This clonotype came up a few times. Its cognate antigen is unknown. Specimen: whole blood, collected at baseline. The rearrangement uses TRBV29-1 and TRBJ2-5, with D tentatively TRBD1 or TRBD2 (5 bases each). This clonotype originated in an adult who was a healthcare worker with PCR-confirmed SARS-CoV-2 infection or an uninfected control (not recorded which). Here the CDR3 reads CSAAREGETQYF. The DNA for the CDR3 is TGCAGCGCCGCCCGAGAGGGGGAGACCCAGTACTTC.